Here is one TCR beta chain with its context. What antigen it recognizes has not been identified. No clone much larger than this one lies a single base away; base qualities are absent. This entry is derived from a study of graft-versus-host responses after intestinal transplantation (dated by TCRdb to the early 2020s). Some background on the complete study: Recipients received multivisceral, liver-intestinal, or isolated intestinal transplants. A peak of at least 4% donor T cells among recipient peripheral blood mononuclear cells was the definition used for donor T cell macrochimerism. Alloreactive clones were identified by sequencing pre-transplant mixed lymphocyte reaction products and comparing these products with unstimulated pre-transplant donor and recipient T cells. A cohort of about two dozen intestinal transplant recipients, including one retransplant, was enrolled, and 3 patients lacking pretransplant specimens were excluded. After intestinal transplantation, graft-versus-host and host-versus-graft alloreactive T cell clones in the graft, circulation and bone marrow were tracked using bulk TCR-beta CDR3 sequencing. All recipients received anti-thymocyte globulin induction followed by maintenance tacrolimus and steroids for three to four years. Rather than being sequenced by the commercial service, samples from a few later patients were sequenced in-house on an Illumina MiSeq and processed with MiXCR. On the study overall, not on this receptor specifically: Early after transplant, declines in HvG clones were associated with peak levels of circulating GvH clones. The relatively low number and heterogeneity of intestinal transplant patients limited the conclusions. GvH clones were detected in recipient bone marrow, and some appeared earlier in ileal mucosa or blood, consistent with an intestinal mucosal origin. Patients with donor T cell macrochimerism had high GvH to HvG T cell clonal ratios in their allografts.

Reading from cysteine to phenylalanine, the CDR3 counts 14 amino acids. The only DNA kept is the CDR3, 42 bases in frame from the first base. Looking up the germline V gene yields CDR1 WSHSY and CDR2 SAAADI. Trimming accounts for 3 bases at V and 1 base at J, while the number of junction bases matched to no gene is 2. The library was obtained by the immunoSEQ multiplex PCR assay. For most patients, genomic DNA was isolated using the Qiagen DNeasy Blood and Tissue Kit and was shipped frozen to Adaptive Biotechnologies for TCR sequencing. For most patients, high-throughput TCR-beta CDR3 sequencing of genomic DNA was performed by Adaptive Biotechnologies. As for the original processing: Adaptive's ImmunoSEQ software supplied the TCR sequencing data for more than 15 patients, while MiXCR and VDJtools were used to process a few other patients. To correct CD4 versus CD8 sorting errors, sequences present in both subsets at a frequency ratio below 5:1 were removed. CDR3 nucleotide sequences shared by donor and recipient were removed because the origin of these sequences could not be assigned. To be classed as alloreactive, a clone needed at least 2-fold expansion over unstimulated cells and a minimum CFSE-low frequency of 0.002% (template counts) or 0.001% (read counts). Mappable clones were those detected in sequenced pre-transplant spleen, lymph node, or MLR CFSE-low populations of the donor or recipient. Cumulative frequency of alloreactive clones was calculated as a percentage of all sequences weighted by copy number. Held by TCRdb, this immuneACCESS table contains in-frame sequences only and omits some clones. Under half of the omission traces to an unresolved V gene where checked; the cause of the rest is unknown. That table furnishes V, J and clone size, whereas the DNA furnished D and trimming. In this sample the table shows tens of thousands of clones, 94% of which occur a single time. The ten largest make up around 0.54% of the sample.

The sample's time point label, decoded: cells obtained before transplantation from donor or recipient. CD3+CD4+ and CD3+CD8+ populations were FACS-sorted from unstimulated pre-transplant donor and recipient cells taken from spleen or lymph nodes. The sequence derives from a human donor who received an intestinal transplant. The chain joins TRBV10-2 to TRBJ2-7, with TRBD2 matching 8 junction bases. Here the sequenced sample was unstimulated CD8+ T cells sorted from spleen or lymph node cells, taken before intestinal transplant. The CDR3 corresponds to CASSDGTSSYEQYF. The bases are TGCGCCAGCAGTGATGGGACTAGTTCCTACGAGCAGTACTTC.